The 12 T cell receptor beta chains listed next were all sequenced from one sample in a study of radiotherapy plus CTLA-4 blockade in lung cancer. Assay used: immunoSEQ multiplex PCR; TCRdb lists only in-frame clones, some missing. The sample yields tens of thousands of clones, over 70% seen once. The specimen comprised peripheral blood, sampled from a patient treated with radiotherapy plus ipilimumab. The receptors here all came from a human donor with non-small cell lung cancer who had a partial response to radiotherapy plus ipilimumab. Some clones in this sample may be carry-over from other donors' samples.

The chain is built from TRBV7-9 and TRBJ2-3; TRBD1 might be the D (6 bases). Trimming removed 2 bases from V and 4 bases from J, with 10 bases in between. The CDR3 consists of 14 residues. Germline V gives CDR1 SEHNR, CDR2 FQNEAQ (reference sequence). CDR3 region: CASSLNQGPDTQYF. DNA for the CDR3: TGTGCCAGCAGCTTAAATCAGGGGCCAGATACGCAGTATTTT. Complete variable domain (other parts from reference TRBV7-9 and TRBJ2-3): DTGVSQNPRHKITKRGQNVTFRCDPISEHNRLYWYRQTLGQGPEFLTYFQNEAQLEKSRLLSDRFSAERPKGSFSTLEIQRTEQGDSAMYLCASSLNQGPDTQYFGPGTRLTVL.

The chain uses TRBV5-4 and TRBJ2-5; 11 bases fit TRBD1. Germline CDR1 is SGHNT and CDR2 is YYREEE (reference sequence). V gave up 4 bases and J gave up 5 bases; unmatched junction bases: 4. The CDR3 is 14 amino acids. The CDR3 loop reads CASSGQGAWETQYF. The CDR3 nucleotides are TGTGCCAGCAGCGGACAGGGGGCTTGGGAGACCCAGTACTTC. Full variable domain (remainder filled in from reference TRBV5-4 and TRBJ2-5): ETGVTQSPTHLIKTRGQQVTLRCSSQSGHNTVSWYQQALGQGPQFIFQYYREEENGRGNFPPRFSGLQFPNYSSELNVNALELDDSALYLCASSGQGAWETQYFGPGTRLLVL.

The CDR3 spells CASSQATGQGAMLFF. Here the CDR3 DNA reads TGTGCCAGCAGCCAAGCTACAGGACAGGGGGCTATGTTGTTCTTC. The rearrangement uses TRBV4-2 and TRBJ2-1, with 11 nucleotides matching TRBD1. The CDR3 totals 15 residues. The V gene's germline CDR1 is LGHNA and CDR2 YNFKEQ. Unmatched junction bases numbered 11, after V lost 1 base and J lost 15 bases.

This rearrangement joins TRBV7-8 to TRBJ2-1, with 8 bases matching TRBD1. The CDR3 has 11 amino acids. Looked up from germline, CDR1 is SGHVS and CDR2 is FQNEAQ. With 6 bases clipped from V and 10 bases from J, the junction kept 2 bases outside the gene matches. For the CDR3, the DNA is TGTGCCAGCAGATGGGACAGGGAGCAGTTCTTC. Translating it yields CASRWDREQFF.

This clone has only one observation. V is TRBV4-1 and J is TRBJ2-1; 10 bases are shared with TRBD2. The CDR3 spans 16 residues. CDR1 is MGHRA, CDR2 YSYEKL, per germline. V lost 3 bases and J lost 5; bases outside the gene matches: 7. The CDR3 protein is CASSQGSGRVHNEQFF. CDR3 in DNA: TGCGCCAGCAGCCAGGGGAGCGGGAGGGTACACAATGAGCAGTTCTTC.

The gene calls are TRBV6-1 and TRBJ2-3; D is unresolved. Per germline, CDR1 MNHNS and CDR2 SASEGT. V was trimmed by 8 bases and J by 3 bases, leaving 9 bases between them. CDR3 length: 12 residues. The chain's CDR3 is CASGAETDTQYF. As DNA, the CDR3 is TGTGCCAGCGGCGCGGAGACAGATACGCAGTATTTT.

This clone was detected only once. The chain carries TRBV27 and TRBJ2-1; TRBD2 aligns across 7 bases. Trimming cost V 5 bases and J 5 bases; bases outside gene matches: 6. CDR1 and CDR2 from the germline V gene are MNHEY and SMNVEV (reference sequence). The CDR3 loop spans 14 amino acids. The CDR3 here is CASSPLAPDNEQFF. CDR3 DNA sequence: TGTGCCAGCAGTCCACTAGCGCCAGACAATGAGCAGTTCTTC.

The chain links TRBV5-1 to TRBJ2-7; 9 nucleotides line up with TRBD1. Germline trimming cut 6 bases from V and 6 bases from J; bases unmatched to any gene: 13. CDR3 size: 15 residues. In germline, CDR1 is SGHRS, CDR2 YFSETQ. CDR3 sequence reads: CASTLTTGGGGEQYF. DNA of the CDR3: TGCGCCAGCACCTTAACAACAGGGGGCGGTGGCGAGCAGTACTTC.

This clone was recorded once. The rearrangement joins TRBV4-2 to TRBJ2-5; 14 bases are a match to TRBD2. The V gene's germline CDR1 is LGHNA and CDR2 YNFKEQ. V lost 1 base to trimming and J lost 0 bases; unmatched junction nucleotides: 4. This CDR3 is built from 18 residues. CDR3 in amino acids: CASSQGTSGGPNQETQYF. In DNA, the CDR3 is TGTGCCAGCAGCCAAGGGACTAGCGGGGGGCCAAACCAAGAGACCCAGTACTTC.

The CDR3 nucleotides read TGCGCCAGCAGCTTCTATGGGGGGGGTGCGAACACCGGGGAGCTGTTTTTT. It codes for CASSFYGGGANTGELFF. The J gene is TRBJ2-2, the V gene TRBV5-1, with 7 bases lining up with TRBD2. The CDR3 covers 17 residues. Germline V CDR1 and CDR2: SGHRS, YFSETQ. With V trimmed by 2 bases and J by 0 bases, 7 bases remained unmatched. Complete variable domain (other parts from reference TRBV5-1 and TRBJ2-2): KAGVTQTPRYLIKTRGQQVTLSCSPISGHRSVSWYQQTPGQGLQFLFEYFSETQRNKGNFPGRFSGRQFSNSRSEMNVSTLELGDSALYLCASSFYGGGANTGELFFGEGSRLTVL.

This rearrangement joins TRBV30 to TRBJ1-5, with a possible D match to TRBD1 (6 bases). Trimming took off 2 bases at V and 0 bases at J, with 11 bases between the two ends. CDR1 and CDR2 (germline): GTSNPN, SVGIG (reference sequence). This CDR3 has 15 residues. The CDR3 nucleotides are TGTGCCTGGAGTACAGGGTCTTATAGCAATCAGCCCCAGCATTTT. The encoded protein is CAWSTGSYSNQPQHF.

J is TRBJ2-3 and V is TRBV6-5; TRBD1 matches at 8 bases. The CDR3 covers 15 residues. Trimming at V came to 5 bases and at J to 3 bases, leaving 7 bases not matched to a gene. Germline assignment: CDR1 MNHEY and CDR2 SVGAGI. DNA for the CDR3: TGTGCCAGCAGTCCGACAGGGGTGGGAACAGATACGCAGTATTTT. Its translation: CASSPTGVGTDTQYF.